The source of this T cell receptor (beta chain) is a study of brain T cells in children with intractable seizures. Sequencing was limited to surgery cases with top T cell transcript signatures in brain tissue. Pre-surgery treatment included at least one anti-epileptic drug. Profiling relied on immunoSEQ multiplex PCR, and the TCRdb table lists in-frame clones only, not all of them. The repertoire holds fewer than 150,000 clones, approximately 94% seen once, with 3.5% to 4% in the top ten. Concerning this clone itself: Its antigen is undetermined.

Study-wide results and caveats: Pre-surgery blood may have been undersampled, hiding some clones.

Per germline, CDR1 WSHSY and CDR2 SAAADI. This CDR3 is 15 amino acids long. Trimming shortened V by 1 base and J by 2 bases, and 8 bases separated the two germline ends. The chain links TRBV10-2 to TRBJ2-2, with a possible D match to TRBD2 (5 bases). The TCR sequence derives from a boy under three years old with hemimegalencephaly and intractable seizures. The source material was peripheral blood, sampled at surgery. This CDR3 is CASSELGRNTGELFF. The DNA of the CDR3 is TGCGCCAGCAGTGAGTTGGGGAGAAACACCGGGGAGCTGTTTTTT.